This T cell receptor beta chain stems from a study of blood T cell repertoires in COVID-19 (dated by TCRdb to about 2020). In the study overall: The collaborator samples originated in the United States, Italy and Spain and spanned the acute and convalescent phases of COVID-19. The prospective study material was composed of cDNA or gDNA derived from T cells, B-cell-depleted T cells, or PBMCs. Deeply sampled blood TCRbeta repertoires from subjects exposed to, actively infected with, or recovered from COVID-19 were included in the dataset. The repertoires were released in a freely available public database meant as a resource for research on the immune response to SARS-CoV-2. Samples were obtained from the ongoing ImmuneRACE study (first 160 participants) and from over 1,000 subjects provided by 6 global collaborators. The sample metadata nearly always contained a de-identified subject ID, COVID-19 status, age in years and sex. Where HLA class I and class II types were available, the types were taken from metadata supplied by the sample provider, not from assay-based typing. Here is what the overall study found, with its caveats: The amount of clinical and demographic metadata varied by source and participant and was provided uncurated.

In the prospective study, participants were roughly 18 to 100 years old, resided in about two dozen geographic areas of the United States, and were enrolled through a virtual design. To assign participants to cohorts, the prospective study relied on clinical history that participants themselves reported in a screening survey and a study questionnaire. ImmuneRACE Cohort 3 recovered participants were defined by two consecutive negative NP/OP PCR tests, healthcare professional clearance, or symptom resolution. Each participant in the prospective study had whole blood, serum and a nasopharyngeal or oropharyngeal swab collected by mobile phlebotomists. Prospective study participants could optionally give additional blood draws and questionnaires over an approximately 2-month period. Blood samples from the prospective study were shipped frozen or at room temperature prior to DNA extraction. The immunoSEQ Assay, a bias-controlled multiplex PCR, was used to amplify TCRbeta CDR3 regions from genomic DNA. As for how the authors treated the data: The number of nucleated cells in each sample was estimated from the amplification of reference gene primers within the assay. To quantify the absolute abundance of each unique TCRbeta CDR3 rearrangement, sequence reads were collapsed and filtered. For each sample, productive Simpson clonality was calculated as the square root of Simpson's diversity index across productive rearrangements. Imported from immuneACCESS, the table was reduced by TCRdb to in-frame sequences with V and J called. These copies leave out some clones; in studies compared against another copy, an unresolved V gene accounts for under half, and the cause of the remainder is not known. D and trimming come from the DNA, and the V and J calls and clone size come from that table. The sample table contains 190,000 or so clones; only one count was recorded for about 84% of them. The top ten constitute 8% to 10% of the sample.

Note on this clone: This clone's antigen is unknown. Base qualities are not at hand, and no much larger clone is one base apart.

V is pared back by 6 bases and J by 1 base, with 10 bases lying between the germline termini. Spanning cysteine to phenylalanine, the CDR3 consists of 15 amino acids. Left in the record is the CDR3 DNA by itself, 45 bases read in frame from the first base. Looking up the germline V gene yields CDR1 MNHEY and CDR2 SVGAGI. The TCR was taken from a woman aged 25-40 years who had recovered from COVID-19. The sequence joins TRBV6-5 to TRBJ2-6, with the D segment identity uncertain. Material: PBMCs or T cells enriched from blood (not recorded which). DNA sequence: TGTGCCAGCAGGGGCGAATTATCTGGGGCCAACGTCCTGACTTTC. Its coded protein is CASRGELSGANVLTF.